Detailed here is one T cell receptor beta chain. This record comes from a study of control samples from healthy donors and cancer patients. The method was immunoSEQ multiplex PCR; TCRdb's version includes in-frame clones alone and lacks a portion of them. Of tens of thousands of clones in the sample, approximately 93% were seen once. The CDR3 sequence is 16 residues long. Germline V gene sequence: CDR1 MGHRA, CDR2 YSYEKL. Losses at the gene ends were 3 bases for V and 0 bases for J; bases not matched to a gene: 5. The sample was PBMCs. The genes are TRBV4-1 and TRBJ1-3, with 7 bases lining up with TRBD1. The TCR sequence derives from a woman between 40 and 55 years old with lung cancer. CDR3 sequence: CASSHLTGPSGNTIYF. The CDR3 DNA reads TGCGCCAGCAGCCACCTGACAGGGCCCTCTGGAAACACCATATATTTT.